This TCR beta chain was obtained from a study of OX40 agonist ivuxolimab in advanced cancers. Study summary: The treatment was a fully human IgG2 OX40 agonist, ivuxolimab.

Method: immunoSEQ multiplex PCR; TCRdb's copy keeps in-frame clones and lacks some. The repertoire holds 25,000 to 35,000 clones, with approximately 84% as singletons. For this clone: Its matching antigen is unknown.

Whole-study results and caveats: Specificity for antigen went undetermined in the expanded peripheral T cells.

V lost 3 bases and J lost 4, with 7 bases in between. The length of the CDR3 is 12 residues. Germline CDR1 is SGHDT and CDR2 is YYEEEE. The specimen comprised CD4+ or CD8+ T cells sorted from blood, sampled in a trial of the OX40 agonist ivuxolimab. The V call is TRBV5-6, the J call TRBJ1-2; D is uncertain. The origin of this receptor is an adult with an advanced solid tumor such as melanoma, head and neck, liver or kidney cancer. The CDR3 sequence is CASSSDIYGYTF. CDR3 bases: TGTGCCAGCAGCTCCGACATCTATGGCTACACCTTC.